A selection of T cell receptor beta chains follows, all from one sample in a study of T cells after yellow fever vaccination. TCRdb reprocessed the 5' RACE reads via MiXCR and lists one record per CDR3 protein. The sample shows almost 600,000 distinct CDR3 sequences, approximately 13% of them seen only once. The sample in question was PBMCs, obtained on the day of the yellow fever booster vaccination. Source of these receptors: a man aged 30 to 45 who received the YFV17D yellow fever vaccine. The CDR3 runs from the conserved cysteine through the conserved F or W. Each record gives: clone size, D gene, V gene, J gene, CDR3 DNA, CDR3 protein. A D gene is named only where the DNA matches it firmly. Rows may omit the clone size; those that give it use once, few, many or a size class.

clone size: many; D gene: .; V gene: TRBV5-6; J gene: TRBJ1-2; CDR3 DNA: TGTGCCAGCAGCTTGGCTATTCCGGGATTCTACACCTTC; CDR3 protein: CASSLAIPGFYTF
clone size: few; D gene: .; V gene: TRBV29-1; J gene: TRBJ1-1; CDR3 DNA: TGCAGCGTGAGGGGGTGGAGGGGCGCCGACACTGAAGCTTTCTTT; CDR3 protein: CSVRGWRGADTEAFF
clone size: few; D gene: .; V gene: TRBV10-2; J gene: TRBJ1-3; CDR3 DNA: TGCGCCAGCAGTATAGGCGGCATATATTTT; CDR3 protein: CASSIGGIYF
clone size: .; D gene: .; V gene: TRBV6-5; J gene: TRBJ1-5; CDR3 DNA: TGTGCCAGCAGTTCGACTCGACATCAGCCCCAGCATTTT; CDR3 protein: CASSSTRHQPQHF
clone size: .; D gene: TRBD2; V gene: TRBV18; J gene: TRBJ2-5; CDR3 DNA: TGTGCCAGCTCACCACCGGGCCGGGAGGAAGAGACCCAGTACTTC; CDR3 protein: CASSPPGREEETQYF
clone size: few; D gene: .; V gene: TRBV6-1; J gene: TRBJ2-2; CDR3 DNA: TGTGCCAGCAGTCCGGGATACGGCGGGGAGCTGTTTTTT; CDR3 protein: CASSPGYGGELFF
clone size: .; D gene: TRBD1; V gene: TRBV10-2; J gene: TRBJ2-3; CDR3 DNA: TGCGCCAGCAGTCGAGGACAGGGCTCGTCCGATACGCAGTATTTT; CDR3 protein: CASSRGQGSSDTQYF
clone size: few; D gene: .; V gene: TRBV6-6; J gene: TRBJ2-7; CDR3 DNA: TGTGCCAGCACAAAAAGCTACGAGCAGTACTTC; CDR3 protein: CASTKSYEQYF
clone size: .; D gene: .; V gene: TRBV28; J gene: TRBJ1-2; CDR3 DNA: TGTGCCAGCAGTTTTCGTCTGTACGGGACCACCTTC; CDR3 protein: CASSFRLYGTTF
clone size: few; D gene: .; V gene: TRBV4-2; J gene: TRBJ1-3; CDR3 DNA: TGTGCCAGCAGCCAAGGTTCCGCAAGCTCTGGAAACACCATATATTTT; CDR3 protein: CASSQGSASSGNTIYF
clone size: .; D gene: TRBD1; V gene: TRBV7-2; J gene: TRBJ2-7; CDR3 DNA: TGTGCCAGCAGCCCCTGGACAGGTCAAACCGAGCAGTACTTC; CDR3 protein: CASSPWTGQTEQYF
clone size: many; D gene: .; V gene: TRBV5-1; J gene: TRBJ2-1; CDR3 DNA: TGTGCCAGCAGCTTAGAGGGCTCCTACAATGAGCAGTTCTTC; CDR3 protein: CASSLEGSYNEQFF
clone size: .; D gene: TRBD1; V gene: TRBV29-1; J gene: TRBJ2-3; CDR3 DNA: TGCAGTCTTAGACAGGGGAGTGTCCCAGATACGCAGTATTTT; CDR3 protein: CSLRQGSVPDTQYF
clone size: .; D gene: TRBD1; V gene: TRBV7-3; J gene: TRBJ2-2; CDR3 DNA: TGTGCCATCTGTTTTCGATCCTCCGGGACAGCCAACACCGGGGAGCTGTTTTTT; CDR3 protein: CAICFRSSGTANTGELFF
clone size: few; D gene: TRBD2; V gene: TRBV11-3; J gene: TRBJ2-3; CDR3 DNA: TGTGCCAGCAGCCCCGGGAGGGCCGCAGATACGCAGTATTTT; CDR3 protein: CASSPGRAADTQYF
clone size: few; D gene: .; V gene: TRBV6-5; J gene: TRBJ1-1; CDR3 DNA: TGTGCCAGCAGTTACTCGCCGTCGGGACTGAACACTGAAGCTTTCTTT; CDR3 protein: CASSYSPSGLNTEAFF
clone size: few; D gene: .; V gene: TRBV24-1; J gene: TRBJ2-1; CDR3 DNA: TGTGCCGTTGCGGCGGGAAACTACAATGAGCAGTTCTTC; CDR3 protein: CAVAAGNYNEQFF
clone size: few; D gene: .; V gene: TRBV20-1; J gene: TRBJ2-1; CDR3 DNA: TGCAGTGCTAGCACTAGTTCCTACAATGAGCAGTTCTTC; CDR3 protein: CSASTSSYNEQFF
clone size: .; D gene: .; V gene: TRBV5-6; J gene: TRBJ1-1; CDR3 DNA: TGTGCCAGCAGCAAGGGGGACTTCCGGGTCACTGAAGCTTTCTTT; CDR3 protein: CASSKGDFRVTEAFF
clone size: few; D gene: TRBD2; V gene: TRBV7-2; J gene: TRBJ2-3; CDR3 DNA: TGTGCCAGCAGCCAGGGCCAGCGGGAAGATACGCAGTATTTT; CDR3 protein: CASSQGQREDTQYF
clone size: .; D gene: TRBD1; V gene: TRBV11-2; J gene: TRBJ1-2; CDR3 DNA: TGTGCCAGCAGCTTAGGCAGGGGGTTCGGCTACACCTTC; CDR3 protein: CASSLGRGFGYTF
clone size: few; D gene: .; V gene: TRBV10-3; J gene: TRBJ2-5; CDR3 DNA: TGTGCCACTGGGAGTGAGGGTACTCAAGAGACCCAGTACTTC; CDR3 protein: CATGSEGTQETQYF